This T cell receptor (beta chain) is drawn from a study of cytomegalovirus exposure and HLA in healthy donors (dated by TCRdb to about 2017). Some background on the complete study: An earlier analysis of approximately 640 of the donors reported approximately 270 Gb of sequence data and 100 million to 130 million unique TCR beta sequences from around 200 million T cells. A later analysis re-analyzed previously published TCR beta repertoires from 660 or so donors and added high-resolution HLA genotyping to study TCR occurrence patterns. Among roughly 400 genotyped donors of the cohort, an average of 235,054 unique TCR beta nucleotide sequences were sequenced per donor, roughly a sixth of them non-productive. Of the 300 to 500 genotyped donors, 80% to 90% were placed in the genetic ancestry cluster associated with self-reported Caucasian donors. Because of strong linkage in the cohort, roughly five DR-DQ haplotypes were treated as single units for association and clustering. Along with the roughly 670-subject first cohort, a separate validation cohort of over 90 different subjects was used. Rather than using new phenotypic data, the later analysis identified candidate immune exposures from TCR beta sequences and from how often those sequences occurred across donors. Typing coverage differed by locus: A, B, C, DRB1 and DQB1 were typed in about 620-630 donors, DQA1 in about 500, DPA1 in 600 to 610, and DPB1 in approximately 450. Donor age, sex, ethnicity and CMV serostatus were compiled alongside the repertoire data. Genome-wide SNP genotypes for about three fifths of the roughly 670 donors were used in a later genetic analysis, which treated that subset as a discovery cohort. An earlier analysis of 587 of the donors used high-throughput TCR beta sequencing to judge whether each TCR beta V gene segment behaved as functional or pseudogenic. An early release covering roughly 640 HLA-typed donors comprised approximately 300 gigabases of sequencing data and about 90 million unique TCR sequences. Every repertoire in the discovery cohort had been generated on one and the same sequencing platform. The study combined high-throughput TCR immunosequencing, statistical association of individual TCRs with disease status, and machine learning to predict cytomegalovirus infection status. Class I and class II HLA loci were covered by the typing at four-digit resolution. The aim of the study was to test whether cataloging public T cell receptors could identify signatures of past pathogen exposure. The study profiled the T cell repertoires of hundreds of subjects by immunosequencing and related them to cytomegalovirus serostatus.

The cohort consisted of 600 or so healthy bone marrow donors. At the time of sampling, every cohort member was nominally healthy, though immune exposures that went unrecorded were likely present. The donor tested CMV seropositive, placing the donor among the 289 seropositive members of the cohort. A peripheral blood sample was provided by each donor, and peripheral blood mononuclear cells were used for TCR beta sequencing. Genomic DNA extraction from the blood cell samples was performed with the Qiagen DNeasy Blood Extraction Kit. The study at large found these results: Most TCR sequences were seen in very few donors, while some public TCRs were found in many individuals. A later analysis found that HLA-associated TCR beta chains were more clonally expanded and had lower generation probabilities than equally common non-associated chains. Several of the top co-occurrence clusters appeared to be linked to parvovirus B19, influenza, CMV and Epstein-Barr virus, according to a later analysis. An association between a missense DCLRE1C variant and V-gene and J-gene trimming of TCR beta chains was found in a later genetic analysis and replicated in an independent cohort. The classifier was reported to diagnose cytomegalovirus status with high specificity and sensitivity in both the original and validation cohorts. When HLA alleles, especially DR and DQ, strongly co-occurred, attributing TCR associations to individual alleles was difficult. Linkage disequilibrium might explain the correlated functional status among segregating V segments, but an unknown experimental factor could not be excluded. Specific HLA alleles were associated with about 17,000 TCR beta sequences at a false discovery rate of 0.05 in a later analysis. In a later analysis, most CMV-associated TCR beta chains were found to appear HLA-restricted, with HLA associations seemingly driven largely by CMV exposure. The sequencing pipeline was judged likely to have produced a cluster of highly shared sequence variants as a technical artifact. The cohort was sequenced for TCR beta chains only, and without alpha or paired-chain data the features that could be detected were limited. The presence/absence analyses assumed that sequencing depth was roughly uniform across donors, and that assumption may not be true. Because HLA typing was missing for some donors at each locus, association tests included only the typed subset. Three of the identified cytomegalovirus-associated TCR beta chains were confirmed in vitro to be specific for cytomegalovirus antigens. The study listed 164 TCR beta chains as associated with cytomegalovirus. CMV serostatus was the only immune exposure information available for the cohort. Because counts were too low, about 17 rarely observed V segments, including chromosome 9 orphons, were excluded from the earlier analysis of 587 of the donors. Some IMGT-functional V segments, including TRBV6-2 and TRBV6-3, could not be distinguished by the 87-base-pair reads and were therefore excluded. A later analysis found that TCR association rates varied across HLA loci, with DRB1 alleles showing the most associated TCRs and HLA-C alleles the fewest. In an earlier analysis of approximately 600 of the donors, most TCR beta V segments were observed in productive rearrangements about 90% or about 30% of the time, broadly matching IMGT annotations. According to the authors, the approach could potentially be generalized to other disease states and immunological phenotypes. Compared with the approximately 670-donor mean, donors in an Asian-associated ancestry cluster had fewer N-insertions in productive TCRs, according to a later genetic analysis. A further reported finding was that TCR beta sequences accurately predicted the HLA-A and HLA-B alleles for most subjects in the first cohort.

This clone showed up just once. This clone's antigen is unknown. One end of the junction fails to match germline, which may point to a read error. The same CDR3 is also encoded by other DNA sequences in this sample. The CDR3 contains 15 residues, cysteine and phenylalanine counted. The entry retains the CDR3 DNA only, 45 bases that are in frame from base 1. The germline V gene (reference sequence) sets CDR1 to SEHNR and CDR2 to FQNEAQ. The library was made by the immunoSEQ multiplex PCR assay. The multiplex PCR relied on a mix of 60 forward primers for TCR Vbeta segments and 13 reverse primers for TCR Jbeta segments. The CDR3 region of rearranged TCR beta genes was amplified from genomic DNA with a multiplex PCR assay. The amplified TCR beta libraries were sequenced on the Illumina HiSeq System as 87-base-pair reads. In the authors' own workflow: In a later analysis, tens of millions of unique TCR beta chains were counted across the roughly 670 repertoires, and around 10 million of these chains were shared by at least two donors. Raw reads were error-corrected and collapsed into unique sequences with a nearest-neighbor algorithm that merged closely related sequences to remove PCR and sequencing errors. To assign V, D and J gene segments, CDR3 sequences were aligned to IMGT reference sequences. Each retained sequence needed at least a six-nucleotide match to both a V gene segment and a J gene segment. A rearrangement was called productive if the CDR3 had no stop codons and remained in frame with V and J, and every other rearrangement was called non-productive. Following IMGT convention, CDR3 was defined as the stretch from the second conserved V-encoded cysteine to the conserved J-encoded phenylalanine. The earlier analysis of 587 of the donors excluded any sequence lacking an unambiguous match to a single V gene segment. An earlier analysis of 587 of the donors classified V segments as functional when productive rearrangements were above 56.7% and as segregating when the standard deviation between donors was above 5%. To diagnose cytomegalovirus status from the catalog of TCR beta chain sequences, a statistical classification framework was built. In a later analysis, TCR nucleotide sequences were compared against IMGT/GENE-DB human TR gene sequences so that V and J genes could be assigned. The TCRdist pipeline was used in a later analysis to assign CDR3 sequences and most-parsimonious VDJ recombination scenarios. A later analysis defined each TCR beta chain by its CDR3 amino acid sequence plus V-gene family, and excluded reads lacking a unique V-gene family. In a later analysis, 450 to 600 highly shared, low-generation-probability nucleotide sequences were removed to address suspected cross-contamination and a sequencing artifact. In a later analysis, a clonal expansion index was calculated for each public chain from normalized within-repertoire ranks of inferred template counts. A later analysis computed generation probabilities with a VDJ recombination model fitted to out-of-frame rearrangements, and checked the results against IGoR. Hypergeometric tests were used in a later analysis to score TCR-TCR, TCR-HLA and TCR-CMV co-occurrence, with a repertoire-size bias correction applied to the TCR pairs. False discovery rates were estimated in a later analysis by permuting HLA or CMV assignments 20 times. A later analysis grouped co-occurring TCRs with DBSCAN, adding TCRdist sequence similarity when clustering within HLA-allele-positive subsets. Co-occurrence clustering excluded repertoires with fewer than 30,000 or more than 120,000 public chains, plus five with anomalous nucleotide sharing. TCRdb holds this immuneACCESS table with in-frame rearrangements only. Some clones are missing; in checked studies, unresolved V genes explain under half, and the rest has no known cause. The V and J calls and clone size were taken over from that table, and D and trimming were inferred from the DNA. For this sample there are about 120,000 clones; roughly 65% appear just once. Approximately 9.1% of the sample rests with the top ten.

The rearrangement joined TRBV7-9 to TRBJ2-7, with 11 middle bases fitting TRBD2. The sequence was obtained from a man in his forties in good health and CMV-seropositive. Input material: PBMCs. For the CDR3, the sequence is CASSPGLAGGIEQYF. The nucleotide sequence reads TGTGCTAGCAGCCCCGGGCTAGCGGGGGGTATCGAGCAGTACTTC.